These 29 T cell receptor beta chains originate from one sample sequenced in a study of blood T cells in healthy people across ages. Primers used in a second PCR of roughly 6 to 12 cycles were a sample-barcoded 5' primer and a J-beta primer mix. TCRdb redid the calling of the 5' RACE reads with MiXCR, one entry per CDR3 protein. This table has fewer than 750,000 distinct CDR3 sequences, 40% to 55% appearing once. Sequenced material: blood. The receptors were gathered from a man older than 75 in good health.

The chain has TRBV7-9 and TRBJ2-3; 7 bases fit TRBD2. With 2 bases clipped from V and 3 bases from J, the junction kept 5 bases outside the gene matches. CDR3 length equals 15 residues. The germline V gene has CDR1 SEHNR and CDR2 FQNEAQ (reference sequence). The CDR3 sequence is CASSLLGLETDTQYF. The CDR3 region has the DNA TGTGCCAGCAGCTTACTCGGACTAGAAACAGATACGCAGTATTTT.

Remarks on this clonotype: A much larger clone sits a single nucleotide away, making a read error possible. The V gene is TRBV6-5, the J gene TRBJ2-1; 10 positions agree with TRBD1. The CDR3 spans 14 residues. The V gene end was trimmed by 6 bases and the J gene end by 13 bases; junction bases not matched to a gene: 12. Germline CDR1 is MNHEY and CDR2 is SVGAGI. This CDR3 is CASSQSSGQGTQFF. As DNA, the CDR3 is TGTGCCAGCAGCCAGAGCTCGGGACAGGGGACCCAGTTCTTC.

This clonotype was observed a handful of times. The CDR3 DNA is TGTGCCAGCAGTTCCACGGGAATGTCCTACGAGCAGTACTTC. Its protein product is CASSSTGMSYEQYF. This chain connects TRBV28 to TRBJ2-7, with TRBD2 as a possible D gene (5 bases). The CDR3 is made up of 14 amino acids. V gave up 4 bases and J gave up 1 base, with 11 bases separating them. Germline V gene data show CDR1 as MDHEN and CDR2 as SYDVKM.

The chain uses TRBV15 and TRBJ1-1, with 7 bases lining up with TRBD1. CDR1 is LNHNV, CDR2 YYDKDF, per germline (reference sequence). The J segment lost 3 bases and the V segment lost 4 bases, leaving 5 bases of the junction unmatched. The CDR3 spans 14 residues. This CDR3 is CATSTAQGYTEAFF. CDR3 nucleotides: TGTGCCACCAGCACTGCACAGGGGTACACTGAAGCTTTCTTT.

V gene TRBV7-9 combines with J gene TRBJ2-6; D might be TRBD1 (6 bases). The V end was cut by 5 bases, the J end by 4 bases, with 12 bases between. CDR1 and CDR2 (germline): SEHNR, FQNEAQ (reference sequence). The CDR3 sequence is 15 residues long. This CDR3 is CASSATGFGANVLTF. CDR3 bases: TGTGCCAGCAGCGCCACAGGGTTCGGGGCCAACGTCCTGACTTTC. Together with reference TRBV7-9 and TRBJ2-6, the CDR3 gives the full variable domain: DTGVSQNPRHKITKRGQNVTFRCDPISEHNRLYWYRQTLGQGPEFLTYFQNEAQLEKSRLLSDRFSAERPKGSFSTLEIQRTEQGDSAMYLCASSATGFGANVLTFGAGSRLTVL.

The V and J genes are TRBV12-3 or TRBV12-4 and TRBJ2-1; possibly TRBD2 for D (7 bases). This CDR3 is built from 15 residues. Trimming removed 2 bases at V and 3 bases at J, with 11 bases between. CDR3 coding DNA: TGTGCCAGCAGTTTAAGGGAGGGGGACTACAATGAGCAGTTCTTC. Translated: CASSLREGDYNEQFF.

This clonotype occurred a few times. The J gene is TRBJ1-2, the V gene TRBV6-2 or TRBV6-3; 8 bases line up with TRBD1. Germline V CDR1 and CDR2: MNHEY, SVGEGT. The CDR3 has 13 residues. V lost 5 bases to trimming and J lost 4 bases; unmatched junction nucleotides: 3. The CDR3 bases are TGTGCCAGCAGTCCGGACAGGGTCTATGGCTACACCTTC. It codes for CASSPDRVYGYTF.

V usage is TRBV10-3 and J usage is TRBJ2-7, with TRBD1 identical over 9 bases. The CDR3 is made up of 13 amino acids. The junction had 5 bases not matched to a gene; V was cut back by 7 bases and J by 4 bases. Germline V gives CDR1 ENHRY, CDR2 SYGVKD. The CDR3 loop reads CAITSGTGYEQYF. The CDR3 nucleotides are TGTGCCATCACATCCGGGACAGGGTACGAGCAGTACTTC.

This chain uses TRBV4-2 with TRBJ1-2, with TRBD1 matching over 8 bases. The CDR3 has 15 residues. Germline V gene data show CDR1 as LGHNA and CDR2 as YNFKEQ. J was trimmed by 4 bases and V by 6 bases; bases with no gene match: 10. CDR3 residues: CASRPGQGISYGYTF. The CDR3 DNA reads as TGTGCCAGCAGACCTGGACAGGGAATAAGCTATGGCTACACCTTC.

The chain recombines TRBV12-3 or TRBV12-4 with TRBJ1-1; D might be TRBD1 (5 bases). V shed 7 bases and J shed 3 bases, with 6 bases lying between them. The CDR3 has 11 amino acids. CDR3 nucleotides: TGTGCCAGCATGGGGGACACTGAAGCTTTCTTT. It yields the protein CASMGDTEAFF.

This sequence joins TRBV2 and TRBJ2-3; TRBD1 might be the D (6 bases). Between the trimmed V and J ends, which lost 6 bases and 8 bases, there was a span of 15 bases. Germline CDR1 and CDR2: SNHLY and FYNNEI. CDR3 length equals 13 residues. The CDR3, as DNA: TGTGCCAGCAGACAGGACAGTTCGAGTACGCAGTATTTT. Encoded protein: CASRQDSSSTQYF.

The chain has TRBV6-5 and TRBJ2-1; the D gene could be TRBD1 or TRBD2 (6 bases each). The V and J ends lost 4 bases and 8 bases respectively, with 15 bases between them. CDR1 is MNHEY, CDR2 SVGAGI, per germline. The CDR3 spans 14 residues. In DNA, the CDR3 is TGTGCCAGCAGTTGCGCGAGGGGGGTAGATGAGCAGTTCTTC. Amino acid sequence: CASSCARGVDEQFF.

For the CDR3, the DNA is TGCGCCAGCAGCCTGGGACTATATAACAATGAGCAGTACTTC. As protein: CASSLGLYNNEQYF. V usage is TRBV5-1 and J usage is TRBJ2-5; 7 nucleotides line up with TRBD2. CDR3 length equals 14 residues. The V segment lost 4 bases and the J segment 11 bases; nucleotides outside the gene matches: 14. Per germline, CDR1 SGHRS and CDR2 YFSETQ.

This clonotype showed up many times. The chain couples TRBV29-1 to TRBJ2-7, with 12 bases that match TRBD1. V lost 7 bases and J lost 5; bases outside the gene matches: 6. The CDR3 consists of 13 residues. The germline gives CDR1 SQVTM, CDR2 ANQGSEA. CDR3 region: CSAKGQGAHEQYF. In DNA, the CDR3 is TGCAGCGCTAAGGGACAGGGGGCTCACGAGCAGTACTTC.

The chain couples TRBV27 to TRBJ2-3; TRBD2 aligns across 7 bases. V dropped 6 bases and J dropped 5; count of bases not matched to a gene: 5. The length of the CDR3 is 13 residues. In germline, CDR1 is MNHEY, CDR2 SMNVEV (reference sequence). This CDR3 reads CASRPGRQDTQYF. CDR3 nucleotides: TGTGCCAGCAGGCCCGGGAGGCAAGATACGCAGTATTTT.

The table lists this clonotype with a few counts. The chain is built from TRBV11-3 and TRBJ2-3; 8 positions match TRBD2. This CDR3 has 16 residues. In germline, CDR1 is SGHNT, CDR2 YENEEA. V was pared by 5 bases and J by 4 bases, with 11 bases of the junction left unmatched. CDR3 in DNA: TGTGCCAGCAGCACAGACATCGGGGGGGACGCAGATACGCAGTATTTT. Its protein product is CASSTDIGGDADTQYF.

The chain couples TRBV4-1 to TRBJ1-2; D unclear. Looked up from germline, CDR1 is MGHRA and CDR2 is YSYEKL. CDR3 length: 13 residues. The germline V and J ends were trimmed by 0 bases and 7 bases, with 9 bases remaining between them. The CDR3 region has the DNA TGCGCCAGCAGCCAAGAGTTCGGAGGTGGCTACACCTTC. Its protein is CASSQEFGGGYTF.

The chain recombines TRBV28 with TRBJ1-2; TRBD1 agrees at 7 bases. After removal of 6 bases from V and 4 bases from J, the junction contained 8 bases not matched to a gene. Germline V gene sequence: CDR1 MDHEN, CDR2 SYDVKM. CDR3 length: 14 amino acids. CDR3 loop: CASSPGQPFYGYTF. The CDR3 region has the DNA TGTGCCAGCAGCCCGGGACAGCCTTTCTATGGCTACACCTTC.

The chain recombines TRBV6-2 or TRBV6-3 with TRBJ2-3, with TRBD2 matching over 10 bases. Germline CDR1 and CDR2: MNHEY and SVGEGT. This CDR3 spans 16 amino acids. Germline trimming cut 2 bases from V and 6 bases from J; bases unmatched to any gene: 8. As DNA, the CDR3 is TGTGCCAGCAGTTACGACGGGACTAGCGTCTCGGATACGCAGTATTTT. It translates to CASSYDGTSVSDTQYF.

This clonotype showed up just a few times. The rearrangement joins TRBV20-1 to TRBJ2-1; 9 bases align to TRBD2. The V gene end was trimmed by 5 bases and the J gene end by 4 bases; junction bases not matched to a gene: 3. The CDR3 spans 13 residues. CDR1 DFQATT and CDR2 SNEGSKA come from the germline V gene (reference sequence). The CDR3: CSADAGGYNEQFF. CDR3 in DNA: TGCAGTGCTGACGCGGGGGGGTACAATGAGCAGTTCTTC.

CDR3: CASSLYPPGTADTQYF. The CDR3 DNA reads as TGTGCCAGCAGCTTATATCCCCCGGGGACAGCAGATACGCAGTATTTT. V and J are TRBV7-2 and TRBJ2-3, with 7 bases fitting TRBD1. From germline, CDR1 is SGHTA and CDR2 FQGNSA. CDR3 length: 16 amino acids. The J segment lost 4 bases and the V segment lost 2 bases, leaving 9 bases of the junction unmatched. The full variable domain, rest sourced from reference TRBV7-2 and TRBJ2-3, is GAGVSQSPSNKVTEKGKDVELRCDPISGHTALYWYRQSLGQGLEFLIYFQGNSAPDKSGLPSDRFSAERTGGSVSTLTIQRTQQEDSAVYLCASSLYPPGTADTQYFGPGTRLTVL.

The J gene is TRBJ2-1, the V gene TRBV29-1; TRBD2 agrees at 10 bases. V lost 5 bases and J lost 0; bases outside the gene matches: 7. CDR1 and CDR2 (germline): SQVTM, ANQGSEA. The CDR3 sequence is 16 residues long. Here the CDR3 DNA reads TGCAGCGTTACGCCTAGCGGGAGTTTCTCCTACAATGAGCAGTTCTTC. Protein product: CSVTPSGSFSYNEQFF.

CDR3 protein: CASGQGFNNEQFF. In nucleotides, the CDR3 is TGTGCCAGCGGCCAAGGGTTTAACAATGAGCAGTTCTTC. The chain employs TRBV19 and TRBJ2-1; D remains ambiguous. The CDR3 runs 13 residues. Trimming removed 9 bases from V and 5 bases from J, with 14 bases in between. Germline lookup yields CDR1 LNHDA and CDR2 SQIVND (reference sequence).

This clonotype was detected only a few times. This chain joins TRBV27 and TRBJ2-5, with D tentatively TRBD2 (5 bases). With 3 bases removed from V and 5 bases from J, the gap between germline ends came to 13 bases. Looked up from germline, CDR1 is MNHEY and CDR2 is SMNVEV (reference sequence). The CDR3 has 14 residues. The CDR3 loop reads CASSFSPRVETQYF. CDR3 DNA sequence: TGTGCCAGCAGTTTTTCCCCGAGGGTGGAGACCCAGTACTTC.

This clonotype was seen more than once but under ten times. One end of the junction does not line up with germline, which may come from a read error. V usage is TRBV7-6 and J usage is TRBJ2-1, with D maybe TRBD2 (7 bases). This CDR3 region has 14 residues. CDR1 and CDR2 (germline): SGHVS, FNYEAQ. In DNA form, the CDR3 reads TGTGCCAGCAGACTCGGGGGGCCCTACAGTGAGCAGTTCTTC. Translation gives CASRLGGPYSEQFF. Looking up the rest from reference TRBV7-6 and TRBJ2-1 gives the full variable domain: GAGVSQSPRYKVTKRGQDVALRCDPISGHVSLYWYRQALGQGPEFLTYFNYEAQQDKSGLPNDRFSAERPEGSISTLTIQRTEQRDSAMYRCASRLGGPYSEQFFGPGTRLTVL.

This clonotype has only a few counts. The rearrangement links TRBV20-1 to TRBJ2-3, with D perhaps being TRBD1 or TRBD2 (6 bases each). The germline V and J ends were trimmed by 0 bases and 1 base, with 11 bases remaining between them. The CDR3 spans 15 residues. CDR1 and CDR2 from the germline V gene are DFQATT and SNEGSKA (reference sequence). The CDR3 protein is CSARDLRGRTDTQYF. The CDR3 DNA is TGCAGTGCTAGAGATCTACGGGGGCGCACAGATACGCAGTATTTT.

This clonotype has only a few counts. The CDR3 DNA sequence: TGTGCCAGCACCCCGGGGGGGCTCAATGAGCAGTTCTTC. It translates to CASTPGGLNEQFF. The rearrangement uses TRBV7-2 and TRBJ2-1; 8 bases match TRBD2. With 7 bases clipped from V and 6 bases from J, the junction kept 5 bases outside the gene matches. Germline lookup yields CDR1 SGHTA and CDR2 FQGNSA. This CDR3 contains 13 residues.

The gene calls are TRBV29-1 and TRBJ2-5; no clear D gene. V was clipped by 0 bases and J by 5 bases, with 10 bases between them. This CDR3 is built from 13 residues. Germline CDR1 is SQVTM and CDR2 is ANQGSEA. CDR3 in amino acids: CSVEDLMSETQYF. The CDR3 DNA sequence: TGCAGCGTTGAAGATCTTATGTCGGAGACCCAGTACTTC.

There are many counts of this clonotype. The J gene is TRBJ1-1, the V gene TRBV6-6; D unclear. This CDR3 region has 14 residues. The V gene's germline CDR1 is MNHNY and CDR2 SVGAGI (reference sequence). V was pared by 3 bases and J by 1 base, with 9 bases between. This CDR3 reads CASSYPPENTEAFF. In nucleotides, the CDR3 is TGTGCCAGCAGTTATCCTCCCGAGAACACTGAAGCTTTCTTT.